These T cell receptor beta chains were read from a single sample in a study of shared clonotypes between healthy human individuals. Generated by immunoSEQ multiplex PCR, the TCRdb table keeps only in-frame clones and is missing some. This repertoire shows some 470,000 clones, approximately 80% found once; its top ten account for under 15%. The sequencing input was PBMCs. These receptors originate from a woman between 35 and 50 years old in good health. Some clones in this sample may be carry-over from other donors' samples. Each CDR3 is given with its conserved first and last residue. The D gene is left open where the match is weak. For some rows the clone size is stated as once, few or many, or as a class when expanded; others skip it.

clone size	V gene	J gene	D gene	CDR3 DNA	CDR3 protein
.	TRBV7-2	TRBJ1-5	.	TGTGCCAGCAGCTTAGTTGGGGACCACAATCAGCCCCAGCATTTT	CASSLVGDHNQPQHF
.	TRBV10-3	TRBJ1-5	.	TGTGCCATCAGTGTGGGTAGCAATCAGCCCCAGCATTTT	CAISVGSNQPQHF
once	TRBV29-1	TRBJ2-2	.	TGCAGCGTTGAAGATGGGGATAAGCCTGTCGGGGAGCTGTTTTTT	CSVEDGDKPVGELFF
.	TRBV27	TRBJ2-1	.	TGTGCCAGCAGTTTAGCGGACTTCTACAATGAGCAGTTCTTC	CASSLADFYNEQFF
.	TRBV5-1	TRBJ1-1	.	TGCGCCAGCAGCCAGATAGGGTCGGGTGAAGCTTTCTTT	CASSQIGSGEAFF
.	TRBV29-1	TRBJ2-7	TRBD2	TGCAGCGTGGAGACGGGGAAGTCGCGGGAGAGATCCTACGAGCAGTACTTC	CSVETGKSRERSYEQYF
.	TRBV5-4	TRBJ2-1	.	TGTGCCAGCAGCTTTAGCGACGGTCACAACAATGAGCAGTTCTTC	CASSFSDGHNNEQFF
.	TRBV18	TRBJ2-2	.	TGTGCCAGCTCACCCCCGTCGTCGACCGGGGAGCTGTTTTTT	CASSPPSSTGELFF
.	TRBV2	TRBJ2-7	TRBD2	TGTGCCAGCAGTGACGGGGGGAACGAGCAGTACTTC	CASSDGGNEQYF
many	TRBV6-1	TRBJ2-7	TRBD2	TGTGCCAGCAGTGAGGCTAGCGGGAGTGCAGGCGAGCAGTACTTC	CASSEASGSAGEQYF
.	TRBV18	TRBJ2-5	.	TGTGCCAGCTCACCACAGGCCCTCAAGACCCAGTACTTC	CASSPQALKTQYF
.	TRBV6-6	TRBJ2-7	TRBD1	TGTGCCAGCAGATTAGCGCAGGGGGCGCTCGACGAGCAGTACTTC	CASRLAQGALDEQYF
.	TRBV4-3	TRBJ1-4	.	TGCGCCAGCAGCCAAGCCGCCGACAGGCTAGATCGTGGTGAAAAACTGTTTTTT	CASSQAADRLDRGEKLFF
once	TRBV2	TRBJ2-7	.	TGTGCCAGCACTTGGCCCTCCTACGAGCAGTACTTC	CASTWPSYEQYF
.	TRBV15	TRBJ2-7	.	TGTGCCACCAGCAGAGATAGAGGGTACGAGCAGTACTTC	CATSRDRGYEQYF
many	TRBV6-5	TRBJ1-1	.	TGTGCCAGCAGTGAAGTGACGGGGGTAGCTGAAGCTTTCTTT	CASSEVTGVAEAFF
.	TRBV6-4	TRBJ2-3	TRBD1	TGTGCCAGCAGTGACTCGCGACAGGGGGCAGATACGCAGTATTTT	CASSDSRQGADTQYF
.	TRBV7-2	TRBJ2-7	TRBD2	TGTGCCAGCAGCTTAGTGTTTAGCGGGAGCTACGAGCAGTACTTC	CASSLVFSGSYEQYF
.	TRBV11-2	TRBJ2-2	TRBD1	TGTGCCAGCAGCTTAGCCCTACAGGGGGCGCCCACCGGGGAGCTGTTTTTT	CASSLALQGAPTGELFF
.	TRBV2	TRBJ2-1	TRBD2	TGTGCCAGCCTACTAGCGGGAGAGTACAATGAGCAGTTCTTC	CASLLAGEYNEQFF
.	TRBV15	TRBJ2-7	TRBD2	TGTGCCACCAGAGGCGGGAGTTCCCCCTCCTACGAGCAGTACTTC	CATRGGSSPSYEQYF
few	TRBV6-5	TRBJ1-1	.	TGTGCCAGCAGCCAGGGACTGAACACTGAAGCTTTCTTT	CASSQGLNTEAFF
.	TRBV6-5	TRBJ2-2	TRBD1	TGTGCCAGCAGTTCGTTCCGGGACAGGGGGGCCGGGGAGCTGTTTTTT	CASSSFRDRGAGELFF
once	TRBV5-8	TRBJ2-1	TRBD2	TGTGCCAGCAGCCGAACTAGCGGCTCCTACAATGAGCAGTTCTTC	CASSRTSGSYNEQFF
.	TRBV7-9	TRBJ2-5	.	TGTGCCAGCAGCTTCCCGGCAGGTCAAGAGACCCAGTACTTC	CASSFPAGQETQYF
.	TRBV6-1	TRBJ2-7	TRBD2	TGTGCCAGCGGTACTAGCGAGTCCTACGAGCAGTACTTC	CASGTSESYEQYF
.	TRBV7-9	TRBJ2-2	TRBD2	TGTGCCAGCAGCGTGCTTGGCGGGAGGAACACCGGGGAGCTGTTTTTT	CASSVLGGRNTGELFF
.	TRBV10-3	TRBJ1-1	TRBD1	TGTGCCATCAGTGGACAACAGGGGGCAATGACTGAAGCTTTCTTT	CAISGQQGAMTEAFF
.	TRBV29-1	TRBJ1-2	.	TGCAGCGCCCTGGCCCAACAGGTCGGGGTCTATGGCTACACCTTC	CSALAQQVGVYGYTF
.	TRBV30	TRBJ2-7	TRBD2	TGTGCCTCGACTAGCGGAAGCTCCTACGAGCAGTACTTC	CASTSGSSYEQYF
.	TRBV28	TRBJ2-7	.	TGTGCCAGCAATACTTGGGGGGGGCGATCGGCCTACGAGCAGTACTTC	CASNTWGGRSAYEQYF
.	TRBV9	TRBJ2-5	.	TGTGCCAGCAGCCAAGTGGACGGGGAGACCCAGTACTTC	CASSQVDGETQYF
.	TRBV7-2	TRBJ2-1	TRBD1	TGTGCCAGCAGCTTAGCGCAGGGGGAATACAATGAGCAGCTCTTC	CASSLAQGEYNEQLF
.	TRBV11-2	TRBJ2-3	.	TGTGCCAGCAGCTTAGCGGCTAGCGCGCCCGTTTGGGAGTATTTT	CASSLAASAPVWEYF
many	TRBV6-1	TRBJ2-7	TRBD1	TGTGCCAGCAGTGGGGGTATGGGACAGGGGGCCGACGAGCAGTACTTC	CASSGGMGQGADEQYF
once	TRBV6-1	TRBJ1-1	.	TGTGCCAGCAGTGAGGTATCGAATTTTAACACTGAAGCTTTCTTT	CASSEVSNFNTEAFF
.	TRBV7-2	TRBJ2-1	TRBD2	TGTGCCAGCAGCTCGGGACTAGCGGGAGTGGGTGAGCAGTTCTTC	CASSSGLAGVGEQFF
.	TRBV10-3	TRBJ2-2	TRBD2	TGTGCCATCAAGGCCGGCGGGGGCGGGGAGCTGTTTTTT	CAIKAGGGGELFF
.	TRBV6-4	TRBJ1-4	TRBD1	TGTGCCCCCGGTTCGGGACAGGGTGGTGAAAAACTGTTTTTT	CAPGSGQGGEKLFF
.	TRBV5-5	TRBJ2-7	TRBD1	TGTGCCAGCAGCCAGGACAGGGGGAACGAGCAGTACTTC	CASSQDRGNEQYF
few	TRBV28	TRBJ2-7	TRBD2	TGTGCCAGCAGTTTCACCCGGGAGGAGGGCTACGAGCAGTACTTC	CASSFTREEGYEQYF
.	TRBV28	TRBJ1-2	TRBD1	TGTGCCAGCAGGAAACTTAGACGACAGGGGGCTGTGGGTGGCTACACCTTC	CASRKLRRQGAVGGYTF